Following are 14 T cell receptor beta chains from one sample sequenced in a study of T cell clonality in common variable immunodeficiency. The data were produced by immunoSEQ multiplex PCR, yet TCRdb's version contains in-frame clones alone and is incomplete. There are more than 65,000 clones in the sample, none observed a single time. The sequencing sample was made of peripheral blood mononuclear cells. Source of these receptors: a person aged 18 to 70 in good health.

In this sample, this clone turned up many times. The read gets to within 3 residues of the CDR3 end, and the germline J gene fills in the rest. V and J are TRBV19 and TRBJ2-7, with D possibly matching TRBD2 (5 bases). With 1 base removed from V and 2 bases from J, the gap between germline ends came to 12 bases. Germline CDR1 LNHDA, CDR2 SQIVND (reference sequence). The length of the CDR3 is 15 residues. CDR3 residues: CASSIAASSPYEQYF. The CDR3 bases that were read are TGTGCCAGTAGTATAGCGGCTAGCAGTCCCTACGAG.

In its sample, this clone was seen many times. The CDR3 end is not reached by the read, which stops 3 residues before it; the germline J gene fills it in. J is TRBJ2-1 and V is TRBV20-1, with 12 bases that match TRBD2. The CDR3 spans 17 residues. Looked up from germline, CDR1 is DFQATT and CDR2 is SNEGSKA (reference sequence). The V gene end was trimmed by 6 bases and the J gene end by 0 bases; junction bases not matched to a gene: 9. The sequenced CDR3 bases are TGCAGTGCCTCCGGGGCTAGCGGGAGGGCCTCCTACAATGAG. Its translation is CSASGASGRASYNE. The complete CDR3 sequence is CSASGASGRASYNEQFF.

In its sample, this clone was seen many times. The CDR3 end is not reached by the read, which stops 3 residues before it; the germline J gene fills it in. The genes are TRBV7-8 and TRBJ1-1, with 8 nucleotides matching TRBD1. CDR1 is SGHVS, CDR2 FQNEAQ, per germline. There are 14 residues in the CDR3. The trim removed 2 bases at V and 4 bases at J, leaving 3 bases unmatched. The CDR3: CASSLIDRGTEAFF. Partial CDR3 DNA: TGTGCCAGCAGCTTAATCGACAGGGGCACTGAA.

This clone was counted ten times or more. The CDR3 extends 3 residues past the end of the read, so its final part is completed from the germline J gene. The chain links TRBV7-9 to TRBJ1-3; possibly TRBD1 for D (6 bases). V was clipped by 5 bases and J by 0 bases, with 11 bases between them. Germline lookup yields CDR1 SEHNR and CDR2 FQNEAQ (reference sequence). The CDR3 consists of 15 residues. The part of the CDR3 DNA that was read is TGTGCCAGCAGCAAAGGGGGAGACTCTGGAAACACC. Its protein product is CASSKGGDSGNT. The CDR3, in full, reads CASSKGGDSGNTIYF.

At least ten counts were recorded for this clone. The read gets to within 3 residues of the CDR3 end, and the germline J gene fills in the rest. The chain joins TRBV28 to TRBJ2-7; the match to TRBD1 covers 7 bases. The length of the CDR3 is 15 residues. Germline lookup yields CDR1 MDHEN and CDR2 SYDVKM. After removal of 5 bases from V and 0 bases from J, the junction contained 7 bases not matched to a gene. CDR3 sequence: CASSELRDSSYEQYF. The DNA read from the CDR3 is TGTGCCAGCAGTGAATTGAGGGACAGCTCCTACGAG.

This clone appeared many times. The DNA read from the CDR3 is TGTGCCAGCAGCTTTCGGACAGTCTCCTACGAG. It translates to CASSFRTVSYE. The full CDR3 protein is CASSFRTVSYEQYF. This chain joins TRBV7-2 and TRBJ2-7; tentatively, D is TRBD1 (6 bases). Sequencing ends 3 residues short of the CDR3 end; the germline J gene provides the rest. Germline V CDR1 and CDR2: SGHTA, FQGNSA. V lost 3 bases, J lost 0 bases, and 9 bases lay in between. This CDR3 region has 14 residues.

This clone has at least ten counts. The read ends 3 residues early relative to the CDR3; the germline J gene fills the gap. This sequence joins TRBV7-8 and TRBJ2-1, with D perhaps matching TRBD1 (5 bases). CDR3 length equals 12 residues. V dropped 3 bases and J dropped 8 bases, with 8 bases sitting between them. Germline V CDR1 and CDR2: SGHVS, FQNEAQ. The CDR3 sequence is CASSFQGDEQFF. CDR3 DNA, as far as it was read: TGTGCCAGCAGCTTTCAGGGCGATGAG.

This clone turned up a few times. The CDR3: CASSPGQDTGIQYF. The CDR3 DNA, read in part, is TGTGCCAGCAGCCCGGGACAGGATACCGGGATT. The chain recombines TRBV11-3 with TRBJ2-4; 8 bases agree with TRBD1. Read data end 3 residues before the CDR3 end; the end is taken from the germline J gene. CDR3 length equals 14 residues. Germline-derived CDR1 and CDR2 are SGHNT and YENEEA.

The table lists this clone with a few counts. The CDR3 goes on 3 residues after the read ends, and that part is filled in from the germline J gene. The chain combines TRBV5-6 with TRBJ2-5; perhaps TRBD1 as D (6 bases). Between the trimmed V and J ends, which lost 4 bases and 3 bases, there was a span of 16 bases. The CDR3 covers 15 residues. Germline assignment: CDR1 SGHDT and CDR2 YYEEEE. The covered CDR3 bases are TGTGCCAGCAGCCAATTGTACAGGGCAGAAGAGACC. Its protein product is CASSQLYRAEET. In full, the CDR3 reads CASSQLYRAEETQYF.

This clone was counted ten times or more. The read ends 3 residues before the CDR3 terminus; that terminus is restored from the germline J gene. The chain uses TRBV20-1 and TRBJ2-1; the D gene is possibly TRBD2 (7 bases). Between the trimmed V and J ends, which lost 6 bases and 0 bases, there was a span of 18 bases. The CDR3 spans 16 residues. Per the germline V gene, CDR1 is DFQATT and CDR2 is SNEGSKA (reference sequence). The part of the CDR3 DNA that was read is TGCAGTGCGGGGAGGGAGGGGGTAGGCTCCTACAATGAG. This codes for CSAGREGVGSYNE. The whole CDR3 region reads CSAGREGVGSYNEQFF.

This clone has a count of ten or more. The CDR3 extends 3 residues past the end of the read, so its final part is completed from the germline J gene. This chain uses TRBV6-2 or TRBV6-3 with TRBJ2-7; 12 positions agree with TRBD2. CDR1 is MNHEY, CDR2 SVGEGT, per germline. The CDR3 has 17 residues. V shed 0 bases, J shed 6 bases, and the junction held 9 bases outside the gene matches. The CDR3 reads CASSYSTSGRTSIEQYF. The sequenced part of the CDR3 DNA is TGTGCCAGCAGTTACTCAACTAGCGGGAGGACCTCCATCGAG.

This clone was found many times. Read data end 3 residues before the CDR3 end; the end is taken from the germline J gene. J is TRBJ2-1 and V is TRBV19, with TRBD2 identical over 7 bases. The CDR3 spans 15 residues. Germline V gene sequence: CDR1 LNHDA, CDR2 SQIVND (reference sequence). Trimming took 4 bases from V and 2 from J; bases not matched to a gene: 5. The sequenced part of the CDR3 DNA is TGTGCCAGTAGTAAATTACGGGGGGCCTACAATGAG. This codes for CASSKLRGAYNE. The full-length CDR3 reads as CASSKLRGAYNEQFF. Complete variable domain (other parts from reference TRBV19 and TRBJ2-1): DGGITQSPKYLFRKEGQNVTLSCEQNLNHDAMYWYRQDPGQGLRLIYYSQIVNDFQKGDIAEGYSVSREKKESFPLTVTSAQKNPTAFYLCASSKLRGAYNEQFFGPGTRLTVL.

This clone has at least ten counts. The read terminates 3 residues ahead of where the CDR3 ends, so the germline J gene completes it. V is TRBV6-4 and J is TRBJ2-1; 9 bases agree with TRBD2. This CDR3 is 15 amino acids long. CDR1 and CDR2 (germline): MRHNA, SNTAGT. V was pared by 8 bases and J by 9 bases, with 14 bases of the junction left unmatched. CDR3 DNA, as far as it was read: TGTGCCAGCGGGCCTATAGCGGGAGTGATTGGTGAG. It encodes CASGPIAGVIGE. In full, the CDR3 is CASGPIAGVIGEQFF.

About this clone: The observed sequence ends 3 residues before the CDR3 terminus, with the missing tail filled in from the germline J gene. The rearrangement joins TRBV7-8 to TRBJ1-3; D is possibly TRBD1 (5 bases). Trimming took 3 bases from V and 0 from J, leaving 12 bases between them. The CDR3 contains 16 residues. Germline CDR1 and CDR2: SGHVS and FQNEAQ. CDR3 in amino acids: CASSFTQGASGNTIYF. The CDR3 bases that were read are TGTGCCAGCAGCTTCACACAAGGGGCCTCTGGAAACACC.